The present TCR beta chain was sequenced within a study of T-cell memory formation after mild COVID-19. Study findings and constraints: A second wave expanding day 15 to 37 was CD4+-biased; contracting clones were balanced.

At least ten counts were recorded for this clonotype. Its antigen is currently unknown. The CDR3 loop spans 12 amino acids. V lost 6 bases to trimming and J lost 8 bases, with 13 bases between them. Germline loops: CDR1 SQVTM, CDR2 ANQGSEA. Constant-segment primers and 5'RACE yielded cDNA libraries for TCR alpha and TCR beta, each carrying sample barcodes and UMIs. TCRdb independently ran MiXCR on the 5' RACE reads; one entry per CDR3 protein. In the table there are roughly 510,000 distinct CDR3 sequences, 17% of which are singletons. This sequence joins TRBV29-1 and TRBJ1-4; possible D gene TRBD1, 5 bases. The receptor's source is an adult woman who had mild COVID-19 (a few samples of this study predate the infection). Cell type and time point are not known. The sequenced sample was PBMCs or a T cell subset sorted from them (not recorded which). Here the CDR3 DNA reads TGCAGCGTAGGGCCAGGGCGGGAAAAACTGTTTTTT. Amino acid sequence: CSVGPGREKLFF.